The present T cell receptor beta chain was sequenced within a study of regulatory T cells in long-lasting Graves disease. For TCR beta, libraries came from iRepertoire HTBI primers and Arm-PCR of CDR3 regions. TCRdb used MiXCR to reprocess the multiplex PCR reads, holding one entry per CDR3 protein. The sample consists of roughly 450,000 distinct CDR3 sequences, around 20% of them appearing once. Time point given: persistent/refractory GD, antithyroid drugs over 5 years with positive TRAb. The TCR library was made from RNA that had been extracted from PBMCs in TRIzol. Unmatched junction bases numbered 4, after V lost 2 bases and J lost 1 base. Germline V gene sequence: CDR1 SGDLS, CDR2 YYNGEE. The CDR3 consists of 16 residues.

J is TRBJ2-3 and V is TRBV9, with 10 bases aligning to TRBD2. The origin of this receptor is a female donor with Graves disease. Sequencing used peripheral blood mononuclear cells (PBMCs), obtained when the disease was refractory, from a patient treated with antithyroid drugs. Written as DNA, the CDR3 is TGTGCCAGCAGCGTTGGAGCGGGAGGGGGCACAGATACGCAGTATTTT. Translation gives CASSVGAGGGTDTQYF.